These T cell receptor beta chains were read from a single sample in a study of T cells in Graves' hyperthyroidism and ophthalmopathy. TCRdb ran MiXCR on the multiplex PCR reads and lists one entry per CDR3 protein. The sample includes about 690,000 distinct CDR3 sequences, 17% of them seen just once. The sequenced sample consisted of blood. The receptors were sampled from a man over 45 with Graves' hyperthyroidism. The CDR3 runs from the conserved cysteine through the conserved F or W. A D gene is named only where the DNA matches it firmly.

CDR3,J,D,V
CASRGRDRGLSVNTEAFF,TRBJ1-1,TRBD1,TRBV4-1
CASSQATGGRETQYF,TRBJ2-5,TRBD1,TRBV4-2
CASTDSSTEAFF,TRBJ1-1,-,TRBV28
CASSSAGVSGELFF,TRBJ2-2,TRBD2,TRBV5-1
CASLGLGYSNQPQHF,TRBJ1-5,-,TRBV6-2/TRBV6-3
CASSIYRGGNQPQHF,TRBJ1-5,TRBD1,TRBV19
CASSFLGEGMNTEAFF,TRBJ1-1,-,TRBV7-9
CASSLGGTRTYEQYF,TRBJ2-7,-,TRBV7-9
CASSESTGRHTEAFF,TRBJ1-1,-,TRBV10-1
CASAFRFGQETQYF,TRBJ2-5,-,TRBV5-1
CASSASLTGAGWPGELFF,TRBJ2-2,-,TRBV10-1
CASLSSGTLSYEQYF,TRBJ2-7,-,TRBV2
CSARGPGRDQPQHF,TRBJ1-5,-,TRBV20-1
CAISPQSYYEQYF,TRBJ2-7,-,TRBV10-3
CASSVGADPYGYTF,TRBJ1-2,-,TRBV9
CAISDPSAQSTDTQYF,TRBJ2-3,-,TRBV10-3
CASSVRLAGSTDTQYF,TRBJ2-3,TRBD2,TRBV9
CASIPGLAARGDSYNEQFF,TRBJ2-1,TRBD2,TRBV19
CSAREGTNQPQHF,TRBJ1-5,-,TRBV20-1
CASSQGQGLNYSYTF,TRBJ1-2,TRBD1,TRBV14
CATSDTRTSPGANVLTF,TRBJ2-6,-,TRBV24-1
CASSPGQKFQETQYF,TRBJ2-5,TRBD1,TRBV5-4
CASSLGDWTGSNQPQHF,TRBJ1-5,-,TRBV28
CSVDGGKTEPGNTIYF,TRBJ1-3,-,TRBV29-1
CASSGQASSGNTIYF,TRBJ1-3,TRBD1,TRBV9
CASSRAGSTDTQYF,TRBJ2-3,TRBD2,TRBV5-1
CASSLVSTANEAFF,TRBJ1-1,-,TRBV11-2